The 22 T cell receptor beta chains given below trace back to one sample, sequenced in a study of cytomegalovirus exposure and HLA in healthy donors. Primers included in the PCR were 60 Vbeta and 13 Jbeta primers. Assay used: immunoSEQ multiplex PCR; TCRdb lists only in-frame clones, some missing. This repertoire shows 100,000 to 120,000 clones, 70% to 80% found once; its top ten account for 3.5% to 5%. Input material: PBMCs. These receptors were obtained from a woman aged 40 to 50 in good health and CMV-seropositive.

The chain combines TRBV11-3 with TRBJ1-2; no firm D call. The V end was cut by 0 bases, the J end by 4 bases, with 6 bases between. This CDR3 has 13 residues. CDR1 and CDR2 from the germline V gene are SGHNT and YENEEA. The CDR3, as DNA: TGTGCCAGCAGCTTAGACAGGATCTATGGCTACACCTTC. Translation gives CASSLDRIYGYTF. The variable domain in full, with the rest retrieved from reference TRBV11-3 and TRBJ1-2, is EAGVVQSPRYKIIEKKQPVAFWCNPISGHNTLYWYLQNLGQGPELLIRYENEEAVDDSQLPKDRFSAERLKGVDSTLKIQPAELGDSAVYLCASSLDRIYGYTFGSGTRLTVV.

This clone was counted between two and nine times. The chain links TRBV30 to TRBJ2-6, with D possibly TRBD1 on 5 matching bases. The CDR3 consists of 14 residues. V lost 5 bases, J lost 4 bases, and 12 bases lay in between. Germline V gene sequence: CDR1 GTSNPN, CDR2 SVGIG (reference sequence). The CDR3 DNA reads as TGTGCCTGGCAATACAGGACAGGGGCCAACGTCCTGACTTTC. This translates into CAWQYRTGANVLTF.

The chain carries TRBV5-1 and TRBJ2-5; the match to TRBD2 covers 9 bases. Germline CDR1 SGHRS, CDR2 YFSETQ. V shed 0 bases and J 5 bases; nucleotides not matched to a gene: 8. The CDR3 runs 16 residues. CDR3 bases: TGCGCCAGCAGCTTGGGCTCTAGCGGGAAAGCGGAGACCCAGTACTTC. This codes for CASSLGSSGKAETQYF.

The chain uses TRBV5-1 and TRBJ2-5; the match to TRBD1 covers 7 bases. The ends lost 1 base at V and 5 bases at J; junction bases unmatched: 5. The CDR3 is 14 amino acids. From germline, CDR1 is SGHRS and CDR2 YFSETQ. CDR3 sequence: CASSLRGGGETQYF. CDR3 nucleotide sequence: TGCGCCAGCAGCTTGAGAGGGGGCGGGGAGACCCAGTACTTC.

The sample holds one count of this clone. V and J are TRBV7-3 and TRBJ2-1, with 10 nucleotides matching TRBD2. J lost 4 bases, V lost 0 bases, and 3 bases had no gene match. The germline gives CDR1 SGHTA, CDR2 FQGTGA. CDR3 size: 16 residues. The CDR3 spells CASSLTLAGKYNEQFF. In DNA, the CDR3 is TGTGCCAGCAGCTTAACACTAGCGGGAAAATACAATGAGCAGTTCTTC. Looking up the rest from reference TRBV7-3 and TRBJ2-1 gives the full variable domain: GAGVSQTPSNKVTEKGKYVELRCDPISGHTALYWYRQSLGQGPEFLIYFQGTGAADDSGLPNDRFFAVRPEGSVSTLKIQRTERGDSAVYLCASSLTLAGKYNEQFFGPGTRLTVL.

CDR3 loop: CASNRAGTENYGYTF. The CDR3 nucleotides read TGTGCCAGTAACCGAGCCGGGACAGAAAACTATGGCTACACCTTC. This chain links TRBV19 with TRBJ1-2, with 7 bases fitting TRBD1. The CDR3 loop spans 15 amino acids. CDR1 LNHDA and CDR2 SQIVND come from the germline V gene (reference sequence). With 7 bases clipped from V and 2 bases from J, the junction kept 10 bases outside the gene matches.

The chain couples TRBV28 to TRBJ2-3; TRBD2 matches at 10 bases. J lost 4 bases, V lost 2 bases, and 9 bases had no gene match. This CDR3 spans 17 amino acids. Looked up from germline, CDR1 is MDHEN and CDR2 is SYDVKM. CDR3 amino acids: CASSLRTSSGSADTQYF. In DNA form, the CDR3 reads TGTGCCAGCAGTTTACGAACTTCTAGCGGGAGCGCAGATACGCAGTATTTT.

The CDR3 sequence: CASSSPRGKNGELFF. The DNA for the CDR3 is TGTGCCAGCAGTTCGCCCAGGGGGAAGAACGGGGAGCTGTTTTTT. This sequence joins TRBV6-5 and TRBJ2-2, with TRBD1 matching over 7 bases. The CDR3 is made up of 15 amino acids. Trimming removed 4 bases from V and 7 bases from J; junction bases left unmatched: 9. Germline loops: CDR1 MNHEY, CDR2 SVGAGI.

V is TRBV7-9 and J is TRBJ1-2; TRBD1 aligns across 9 bases. The ends lost 3 bases at V and 2 bases at J; junction bases unmatched: 10. The V gene's germline CDR1 is SEHNR and CDR2 FQNEAQ (reference sequence). The CDR3 spans 17 residues. The CDR3 region is CASSLGRGQGLNYGYTF. The CDR3 coding sequence is TGTGCCAGCAGCTTGGGCCGGGGACAGGGTCTCAACTATGGCTACACCTTC.

The genes are TRBV19 and TRBJ2-7; 10 nucleotides align to TRBD1. With V trimmed by 3 bases and J by 1 base, 3 bases remained unmatched. Germline assignment: CDR1 LNHDA and CDR2 SQIVND (reference sequence). CDR3 length: 15 residues. CDR3 sequence reads: CASSMGQGNSYEQYF. In nucleotides, the CDR3 is TGTGCCAGTAGTATGGGACAGGGGAATTCCTACGAGCAGTACTTC.

V and J are TRBV27 and TRBJ1-2, with 7 bases identical to TRBD1. CDR1 MNHEY and CDR2 SMNVEV come from the germline V gene (reference sequence). This CDR3 is 14 amino acids long. J lost 0 bases, V lost 6 bases, and 4 bases had no gene match. This CDR3 reads CASRSQGTNYGYTF. CDR3 coding DNA: TGTGCCAGCAGGTCACAGGGGACTAACTATGGCTACACCTTC.

The chain is built from TRBV23-1 and TRBJ2-7; perhaps TRBD1 as D (8 bases). TRBV23-1 is reported as an ORF; its role is uncertain. V was clipped by 0 bases and J by 0 bases, with 12 bases between them. The CDR3 extends over 16 amino acids. The chain's CDR3 is CASSQSSGTGSYEQYF. The CDR3 DNA reads as TGCGCCAGCAGTCAATCAAGCGGGACAGGCTCCTACGAGCAGTACTTC.

This clone was seen once. The rearrangement links TRBV7-2 to TRBJ2-5, with D unclear. Germline V gene lookup returns CDR1 SGHTA and CDR2 FQGNSA. Trimming shortened V by 1 base and J by 5 bases, and 14 bases separated the two germline ends. The CDR3 is 15 residues long. CDR3 region: CASSLVGRARETQYF. CDR3 in DNA: TGTGCCAGCAGCTTAGTTGGTCGAGCTCGGGAGACCCAGTACTTC.

This clone showed up just a few times. The chain couples TRBV11-3 to TRBJ2-2, with D maybe TRBD2 (6 bases). Looked up from germline, CDR1 is SGHNT and CDR2 is YENEEA. CDR3 size: 14 residues. Trimming took off 0 bases at V and 4 bases at J, with 6 bases between the two ends. The CDR3: CASSLELATGELFF. CDR3 bases: TGTGCCAGCAGCTTAGAACTAGCCACCGGGGAGCTGTTTTTT.

This clone was counted a few times. The CDR3 coding sequence is TGTGCCAGCAGTTGGGACAGGGGAGTCGCCTACGAGCAGTACTTC. This translates into CASSWDRGVAYEQYF. This chain joins TRBV2 and TRBJ2-7; 10 bases map to TRBD1. This CDR3 is built from 15 residues. Germline CDR1 is SNHLY and CDR2 is FYNNEI. Unmatched junction bases numbered 6, after V lost 5 bases and J lost 2 bases.

The chain carries TRBV2 and TRBJ2-5, with D tentatively TRBD2 (6 bases). V shed 7 bases and J shed 5 bases, with 17 bases lying between them. The germline V gene encodes CDR1 SNHLY and CDR2 FYNNEI. The CDR3 has 14 residues. CDR3 DNA: TGTGCCAGCATTACGGGACTTGGAGAGGAGACCCAGTACTTC. It yields the protein CASITGLGEETQYF.

The rearrangement joins TRBV2 to TRBJ2-1; 9 bases map to TRBD2. V was pared by 4 bases and J by 0 bases, with 4 bases of the junction left unmatched. Germline V gene sequence: CDR1 SNHLY, CDR2 FYNNEI. This CDR3 has 16 residues. The CDR3 region has the DNA TGTGCCAGCAGTGGACTAGCGGCGAGCTCCTACAATGAGCAGTTCTTC. Translation: CASSGLAASSYNEQFF.

The V call is TRBV5-4, the J call TRBJ1-5; 9 bases fit TRBD1. The V and J ends lost 4 bases and 4 bases, in that order; junction bases with no gene match: 6. Germline CDR1 and CDR2: SGHNT and YYREEE (reference sequence). The CDR3 loop spans 15 amino acids. The CDR3, as DNA: TGTGCCAGCAGCGTACAGGGGGCAAGGAATCAGCCCCAGCATTTT. It codes for CASSVQGARNQPQHF.

This chain uses TRBV5-1 with TRBJ2-5; 7 positions match TRBD2. Germline V gene sequence: CDR1 SGHRS, CDR2 YFSETQ. This CDR3 has 15 residues. V was pared by 7 bases and J by 0 bases, with 9 bases of the junction left unmatched. CDR3 protein: CASRAVGTNQETQYF. The CDR3 region has the DNA TGCGCCAGCCGGGCGGTCGGGACTAACCAAGAGACCCAGTACTTC.

The genes are TRBV6-5 and TRBJ1-4; D call uncertain. Per the germline V gene, CDR1 is MNHEY and CDR2 is SVGAGI. V gave up 11 bases and J gave up 8 bases, with 18 bases separating them. The CDR3 loop spans 13 amino acids. Here the CDR3 reads CAVGKSRKEKLFF. The CDR3 bases are TGTGCCGTCGGGAAGTCTAGGAAAGAAAAACTGTTTTTT.

The chain links TRBV2 to TRBJ2-3; TRBD2 agrees at 10 bases. Looked up from germline, CDR1 is SNHLY and CDR2 is FYNNEI. The CDR3 has 14 residues. Trimming removed 8 bases from V and 5 bases from J; junction bases left unmatched: 7. CDR3 sequence (DNA): TGTGCCAGCCGCCGGCTAGCGGGAGTAGATACGCAGTATTTT. Amino acids: CASRRLAGVDTQYF.

The chain is built from TRBV5-1 and TRBJ2-7; the match to TRBD1 covers 9 bases. V gave up 4 bases and J gave up 6 bases; unmatched junction bases: 11. Germline V gives CDR1 SGHRS, CDR2 YFSETQ. The CDR3 spans 15 residues. As DNA, the CDR3 is TGCGCCAGCAGCCCCGGGACAGGGCATTCGGTCGAGCAGTACTTC. Protein: CASSPGTGHSVEQYF.